A single sample gave rise to the 3 T cell receptor beta chains below, sequenced in a study of CD8+ T cells in alopecia areata. Extracted from the samples, RNA was reverse transcribed into cDNA to serve as the sequencing template. Here immunoSEQ multiplex PCR was the method, and the copy in TCRdb shows in-frame clones only, minus some. The sample shows fewer than 200,000 clones, 58% of them seen only once. Regarding treatment: oral pan-JAK inhibitor, 5-10 mg twice daily. This specimen consisted of CD4+ T cells sorted from blood, obtained at approximately week 56, from a patient treated with tofacitinib. These receptor sequences come from a human donor with alopecia areata.

There are a few counts of this clone. This chain uses TRBV2 with TRBJ1-1, with 8 bases aligning to TRBD1. CDR3 length equals 13 residues. The germline CDR1 and CDR2 sequences are SNHLY and FYNNEI. V lost 9 bases and J lost 4; bases outside the gene matches: 7. The CDR3 region is CASTRGQGTEAFF. In DNA, the CDR3 is TGTGCCAGTACCAGGGGGCAGGGCACTGAAGCTTTCTTT.

In nucleotides, the CDR3 is TGTGCCAGCAGCGCAACGAACTACAATGAGCAGTTCTTC. This encodes CASSATNYNEQFF. V and J are TRBV9 and TRBJ2-1; D is undetermined. The V end was cut by 3 bases, the J end by 3 bases, with 7 bases between. The CDR3 extends over 13 amino acids. Looked up from germline, CDR1 is SGDLS and CDR2 is YYNGEE.

The chain carries TRBV6-5 and TRBJ2-2; perhaps TRBD2 as D (5 bases). The V and J ends lost 6 bases and 6 bases respectively, with 17 bases between them. This CDR3 has 15 amino acids. Looked up from germline, CDR1 is MNHEY and CDR2 is SVGAGI. The CDR3 loop is CASRAARTGSGELFF. CDR3 sequence (DNA): TGTGCCAGCAGGGCGGCCCGAACGGGATCCGGGGAGCTGTTTTTT.